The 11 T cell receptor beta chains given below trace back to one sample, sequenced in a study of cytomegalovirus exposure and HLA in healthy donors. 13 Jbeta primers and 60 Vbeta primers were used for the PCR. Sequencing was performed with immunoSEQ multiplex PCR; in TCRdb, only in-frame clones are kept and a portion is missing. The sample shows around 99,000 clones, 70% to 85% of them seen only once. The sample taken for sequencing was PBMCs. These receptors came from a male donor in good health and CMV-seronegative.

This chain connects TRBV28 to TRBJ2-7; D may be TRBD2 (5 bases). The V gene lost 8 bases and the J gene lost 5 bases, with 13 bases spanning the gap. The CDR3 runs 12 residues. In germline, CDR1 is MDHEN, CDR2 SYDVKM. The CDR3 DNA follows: TGTGCCAGCGAGGGATTTAGAAACGAGCAGTACTTC. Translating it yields CASEGFRNEQYF.

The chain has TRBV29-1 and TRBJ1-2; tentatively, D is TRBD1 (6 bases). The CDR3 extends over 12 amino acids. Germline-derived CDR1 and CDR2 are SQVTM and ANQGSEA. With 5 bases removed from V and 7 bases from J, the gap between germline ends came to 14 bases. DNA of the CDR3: TGCAGCGTTATCGGACAGTATGGTGGCTACACCTTC. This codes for CSVIGQYGGYTF.

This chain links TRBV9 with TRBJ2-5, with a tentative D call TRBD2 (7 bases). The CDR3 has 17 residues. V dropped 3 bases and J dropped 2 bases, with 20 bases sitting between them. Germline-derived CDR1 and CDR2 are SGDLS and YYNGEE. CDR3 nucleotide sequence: TGTGCCAGCAGCGCCAGTGGGGGGCTAGCGGTGCAAGAGACCCAGTACTTC. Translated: CASSASGGLAVQETQYF.

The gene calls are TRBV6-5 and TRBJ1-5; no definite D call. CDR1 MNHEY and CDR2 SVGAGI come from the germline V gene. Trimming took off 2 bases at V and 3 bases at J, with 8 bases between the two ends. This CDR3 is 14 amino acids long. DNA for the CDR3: TGTGCCAGCAGTTACCGGGGTCCCAATCAGCCCCAGCATTTT. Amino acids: CASSYRGPNQPQHF.

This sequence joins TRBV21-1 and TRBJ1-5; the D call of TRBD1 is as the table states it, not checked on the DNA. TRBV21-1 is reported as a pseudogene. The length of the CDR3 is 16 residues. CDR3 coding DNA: TGTGCCAGCAGCAAAGCTTGCCAATATTCCAGTCAGCCCCAGCATTTT. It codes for CASSKACQYSSQPQHF.

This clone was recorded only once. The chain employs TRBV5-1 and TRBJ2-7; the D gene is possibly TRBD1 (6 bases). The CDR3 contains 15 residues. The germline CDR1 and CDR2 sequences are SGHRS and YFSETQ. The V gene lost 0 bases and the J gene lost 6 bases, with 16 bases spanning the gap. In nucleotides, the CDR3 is TGCGCCAGCAGCTTGGCCGGGACAACTAAAGGCGAGCAGTACTTC. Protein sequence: CASSLAGTTKGEQYF.

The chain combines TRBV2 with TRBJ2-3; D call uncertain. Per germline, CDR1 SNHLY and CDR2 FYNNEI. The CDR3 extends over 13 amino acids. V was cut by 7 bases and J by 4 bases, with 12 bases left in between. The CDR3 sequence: CASMGEKADTQYF. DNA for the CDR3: TGTGCCAGCATGGGCGAGAAGGCAGATACGCAGTATTTT.

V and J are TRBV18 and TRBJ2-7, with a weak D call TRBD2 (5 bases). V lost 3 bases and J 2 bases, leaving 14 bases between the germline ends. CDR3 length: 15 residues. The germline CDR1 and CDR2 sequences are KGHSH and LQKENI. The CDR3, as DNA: TGTGCCAGCTCACCGAGGGCAGCAGACCCCTACGAGCAGTACTTC. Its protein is CASSPRAADPYEQYF.

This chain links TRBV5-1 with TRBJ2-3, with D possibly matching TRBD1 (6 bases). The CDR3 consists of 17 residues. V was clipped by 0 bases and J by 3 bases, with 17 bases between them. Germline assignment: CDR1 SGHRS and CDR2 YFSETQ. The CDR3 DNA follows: TGCGCCAGCAGCTTGGATCTCAGGGGTTTGGGGACAGATACGCAGTATTTT. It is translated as CASSLDLRGLGTDTQYF.

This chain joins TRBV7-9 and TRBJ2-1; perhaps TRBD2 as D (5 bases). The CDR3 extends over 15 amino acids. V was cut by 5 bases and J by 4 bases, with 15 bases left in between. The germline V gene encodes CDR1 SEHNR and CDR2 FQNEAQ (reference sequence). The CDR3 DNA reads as TGTGCCAGCAGCCCTCGACTATTACAATACAATGAGCAGTTCTTC. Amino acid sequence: CASSPRLLQYNEQFF.

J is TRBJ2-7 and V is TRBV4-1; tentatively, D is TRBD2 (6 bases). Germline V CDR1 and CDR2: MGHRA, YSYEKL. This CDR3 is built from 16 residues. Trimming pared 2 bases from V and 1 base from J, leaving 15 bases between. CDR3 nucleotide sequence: TGCGCCAGCAGCCAACTGGGGGGAATGATTTCCTACGAGCAGTACTTC. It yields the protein CASSQLGGMISYEQYF.